The 5 T cell receptor beta chains in this list originate from one sample, sequenced in a study of T cells in Graves' hyperthyroidism and ophthalmopathy (dated by TCRdb to between 2017 and 2020). Libraries were constructed by multiplex PCR. TCRdb lists the instrument as Illumina HiSeq 2000. TCR beta CDR3 regions were amplified from RNA transcripts. The TCR CDR3 was subjected to a first round of RT-PCR using the HTBI primer set and the Qiagen OneStep RT-PCR kit. Clones were called with MiXCR by TCRdb after fastp trimmed the public reads at Q25, and only in-frame beta chains were retained. Each entry merges the rows of one CDR3 protein and shows their most common DNA and genes. Here the sample has 300,000 to 400,000 distinct CDR3 sequences; more than 11% occur a single time. The ten biggest clones cover 11% of the sample. The specimen sequenced was blood. These receptor sequences come from a woman aged 55 to 70 with Graves' hyperthyroidism.

This clonotype showed up just a few times. Lacking the conserved final phenylalanine or tryptophan, this CDR3 likely reflects a read error. No DNA is shown, since the ends of the CDR3 on it are uncertain; the CDR3 is the one TCRdb lists. This sequence joins TRBV30 and TRBJ1-1. The germline V gene has CDR1 GTSNPN and CDR2 SVGIG (reference sequence). The CDR3 is made up of 12 amino acids, end residues included. The CDR3 sequence is CAWSEQNTEASL.

The chain joins TRBV12-5 to TRBJ1-2, with unresolved D. Trimming shortened V by 2 bases and J by 8 bases, and 6 bases separated the two germline ends. Germline lookup yields CDR1 LGHNT and CDR2 FRNRAP. The CDR3 extends over 11 amino acids. CDR3 nucleotide sequence: TGTGCTAGTGGTTTGAACAGAGGCTACACCTTC. Protein: CASGLNRGYTF. Variable domain in full (rest from reference TRBV12-5 and TRBJ1-2): DARVTQTPRHKVTEMGQEVTMRCQPILGHNTVFWYRQTMMQGLELLAYFRNRAPLDDSGMPKDRFSAEMPDATLATLKIQPSEPRDSAVYFCASGLNRGYTFGSGTRLTVV.

This clonotype appeared many times. J is TRBJ2-1 and V is TRBV12-3 or TRBV12-4; D is undetermined. Trimming shortened V by 7 bases and J by 0 bases, and 7 bases separated the two germline ends. This CDR3 has 13 amino acids. CDR3 sequence reads: CASTPDSYNEQFF. CDR3 in DNA: TGTGCCAGCACCCCGGACTCCTACAATGAGCAGTTCTTC.

This clonotype occurred many times. The rearrangement joins TRBV12-3 or TRBV12-4 to TRBJ1-1, with D uncertain. Between the trimmed V and J ends, which lost 4 bases and 2 bases, there was a span of 5 bases. The CDR3 extends over 12 amino acids. The CDR3 region is CASSWVNTEAFF. The CDR3 bases are TGTGCCAGCAGTTGGGTAAACACTGAAGCTTTCTTT.

With respect to this clonotype: This may be a read error, as it is one base from a much larger clone. This chain joins TRBV5-1 and TRBJ2-1, with 8 bases that match TRBD2. J lost 8 bases, V lost 4 bases, and 11 bases had no gene match. CDR1 is SGHRS, CDR2 YFSETQ, per germline. The CDR3 sequence is 15 residues long. In DNA, the CDR3 is TGCGCCAGCAGCATCTCTAGCGGGTCTTACGATGAGCAGTTCTTC. Protein sequence: CASSISSGSYDEQFF. Based on the CDR3 plus reference TRBV5-1 and TRBJ2-1, the full variable domain is KAGVTQTPRYLIKTRGQQVTLSCSPISGHRSVSWYQQTPGQGLQFLFEYFSETQRNKGNFPGRFSGRQFSNSRSEMNVSTLELGDSALYLCASSISSGSYDEQFFGPGTRLTVL.